This T cell receptor beta chain comes out of a study of spatial heterogeneity in lung cancer. The V gene's germline CDR1 is LGHNA and CDR2 YNFKEQ. V was trimmed by 1 base and J by 4 bases, leaving 12 bases between them. This CDR3 has 15 residues. Using its own MiXCR run on the 5' RACE reads, TCRdb lists one record per CDR3 protein. The sample has about 23,000 distinct CDR3 sequences; 2.5% to 4% are singletons. Regarding time point: sample taken at primary tumor resection. A total of more than 65 untreated early-stage non-small cell lung cancer patients served as donors. There are many counts of this clonotype.

This receptor was obtained from a female donor with early-stage non-small cell lung cancer. Sequenced here: PBMCs, sampled at surgery. This chain joins TRBV4-2 and TRBJ2-3; D might be TRBD1 (6 bases). The CDR3 loop is CASSQAGAKADTQYF. As DNA, the CDR3 is TGTGCCAGCAGCCAAGCAGGGGCTAAGGCAGATACGCAGTATTTT.